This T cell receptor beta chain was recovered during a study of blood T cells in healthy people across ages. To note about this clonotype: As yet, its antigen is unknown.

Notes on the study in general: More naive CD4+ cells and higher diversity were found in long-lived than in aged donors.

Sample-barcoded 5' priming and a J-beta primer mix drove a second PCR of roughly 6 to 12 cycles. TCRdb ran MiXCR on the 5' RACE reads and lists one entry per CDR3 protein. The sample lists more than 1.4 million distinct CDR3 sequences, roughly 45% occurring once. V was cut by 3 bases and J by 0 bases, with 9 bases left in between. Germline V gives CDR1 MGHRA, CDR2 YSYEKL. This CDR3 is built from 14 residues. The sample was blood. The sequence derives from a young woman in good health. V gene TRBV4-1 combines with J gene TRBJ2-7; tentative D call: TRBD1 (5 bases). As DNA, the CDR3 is TGCGCCAGCAGCCACGAGGACACCTCCTACGAGCAGTACTTC. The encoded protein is CASSHEDTSYEQYF.